This T cell receptor beta chain originates from a study of blood T cell repertoires in COVID-19. As for the study in general: Nucleic acid was either cDNA or gDNA, and it came from T cells, B-cell-depleted T cells, or PBMCs.

The CDR3 has 16 residues. V gave up 5 bases and J gave up 4 bases; unmatched junction bases: 12. Germline CDR1 SEHNR, CDR2 FQNEAQ (reference sequence). Clones were sequenced by immunoSEQ multiplex PCR, and TCRdb holds only the in-frame ones, with some missing. The table shows under 200,000 clones, with under 95% occurring only once. The sequencing input was peripheral blood. This sequence joins TRBV7-9 and TRBJ2-7; TRBD2 matches at 9 bases. The clonotype comes from a man aged 18-30 years with acute or convalescent COVID-19. The CDR3 DNA reads TGTGCCAGCAGCCCTATAGTAGGCGGGGGGGTATACGAGCAGTACTTC. The encoded protein is CASSPIVGGGVYEQYF.